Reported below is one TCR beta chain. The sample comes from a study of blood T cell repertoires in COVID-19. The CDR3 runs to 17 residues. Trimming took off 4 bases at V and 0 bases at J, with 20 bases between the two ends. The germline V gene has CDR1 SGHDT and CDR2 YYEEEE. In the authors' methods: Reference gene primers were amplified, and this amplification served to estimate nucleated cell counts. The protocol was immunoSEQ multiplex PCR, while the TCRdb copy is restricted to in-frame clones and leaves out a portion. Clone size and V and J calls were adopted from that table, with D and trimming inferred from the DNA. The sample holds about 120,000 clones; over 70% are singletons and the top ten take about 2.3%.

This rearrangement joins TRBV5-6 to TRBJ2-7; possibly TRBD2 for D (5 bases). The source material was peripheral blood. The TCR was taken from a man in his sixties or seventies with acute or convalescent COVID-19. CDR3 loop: CASSPRNGLPSSYEQYF. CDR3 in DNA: TGTGCCAGCAGCCCTAGGAATGGACTCCCGAGCTCCTACGAGCAGTACTTC.